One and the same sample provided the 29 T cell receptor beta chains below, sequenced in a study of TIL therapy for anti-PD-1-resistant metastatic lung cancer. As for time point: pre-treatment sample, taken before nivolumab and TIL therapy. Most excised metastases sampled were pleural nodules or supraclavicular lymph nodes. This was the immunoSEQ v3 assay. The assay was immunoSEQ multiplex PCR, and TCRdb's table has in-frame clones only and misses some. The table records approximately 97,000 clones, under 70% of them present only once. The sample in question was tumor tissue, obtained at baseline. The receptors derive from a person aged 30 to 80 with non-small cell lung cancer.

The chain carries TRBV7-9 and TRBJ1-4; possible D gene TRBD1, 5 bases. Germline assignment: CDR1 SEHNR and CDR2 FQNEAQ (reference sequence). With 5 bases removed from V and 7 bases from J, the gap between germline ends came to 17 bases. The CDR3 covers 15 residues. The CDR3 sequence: CASSHRSSEVEKLFF. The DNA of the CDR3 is TGTGCCAGCAGCCACAGGTCCTCGGAGGTTGAAAAACTGTTTTTT.

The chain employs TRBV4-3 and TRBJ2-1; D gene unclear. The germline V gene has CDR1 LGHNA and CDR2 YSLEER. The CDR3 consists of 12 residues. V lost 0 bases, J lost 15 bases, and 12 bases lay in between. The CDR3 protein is CASSQDGLGLFF. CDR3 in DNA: TGCGCCAGCAGCCAAGATGGCCTAGGTCTGTTCTTC.

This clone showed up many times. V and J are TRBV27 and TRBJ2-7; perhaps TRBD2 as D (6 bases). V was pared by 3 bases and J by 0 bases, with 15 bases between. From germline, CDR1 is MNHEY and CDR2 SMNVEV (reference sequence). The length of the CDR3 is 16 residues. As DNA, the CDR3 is TGTGCCAGCAGTTTTACCCGGGACTCCAGCTCCTACGAGCAGTACTTC. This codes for CASSFTRDSSSYEQYF.

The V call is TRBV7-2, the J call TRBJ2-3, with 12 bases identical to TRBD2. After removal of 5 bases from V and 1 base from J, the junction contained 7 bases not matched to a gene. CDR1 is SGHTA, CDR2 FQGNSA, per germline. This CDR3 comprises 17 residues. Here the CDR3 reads CASSQRTSGIGTDTQYF. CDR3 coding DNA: TGTGCCAGCAGCCAGCGGACTAGCGGGATAGGCACAGATACGCAGTATTTT.

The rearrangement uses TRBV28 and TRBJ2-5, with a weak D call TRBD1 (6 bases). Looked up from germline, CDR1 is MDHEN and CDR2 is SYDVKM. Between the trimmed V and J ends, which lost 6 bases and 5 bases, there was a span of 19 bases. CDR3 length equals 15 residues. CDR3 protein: CASSPPQGMVETQYF. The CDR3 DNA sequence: TGTGCCAGCAGCCCCCCGCAGGGGATGGTTGAGACCCAGTACTTC. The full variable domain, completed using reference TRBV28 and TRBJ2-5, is DVKVTQSSRYLVKRTGEKVFLECVQDMDHENMFWYRQDPGLGLRLIYFSYDVKMKEKGDIPEGYSVSREKKERFSLILESASTNQTSMYLCASSPPQGMVETQYFGPGTRLLVL.

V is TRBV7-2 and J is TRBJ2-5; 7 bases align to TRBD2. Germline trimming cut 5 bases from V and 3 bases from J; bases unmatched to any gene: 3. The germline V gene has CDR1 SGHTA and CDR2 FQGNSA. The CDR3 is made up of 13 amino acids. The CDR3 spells CASSPGLEETQYF. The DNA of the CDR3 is TGTGCCAGCAGCCCCGGACTAGAAGAGACCCAGTACTTC.

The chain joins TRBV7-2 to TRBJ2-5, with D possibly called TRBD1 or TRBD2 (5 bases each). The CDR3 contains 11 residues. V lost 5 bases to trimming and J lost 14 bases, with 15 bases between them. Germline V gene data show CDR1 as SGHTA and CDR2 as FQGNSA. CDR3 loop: CASSPGRSYYF. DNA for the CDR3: TGTGCCAGCAGCCCGGGACGGTCCTACTACTTC. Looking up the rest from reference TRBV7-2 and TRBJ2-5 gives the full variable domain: GAGVSQSPSNKVTEKGKDVELRCDPISGHTALYWYRQSLGQGLEFLIYFQGNSAPDKSGLPSDRFSAERTGGSVSTLTIQRTQQEDSAVYLCASSPGRSYYFGPGTRLLVL.

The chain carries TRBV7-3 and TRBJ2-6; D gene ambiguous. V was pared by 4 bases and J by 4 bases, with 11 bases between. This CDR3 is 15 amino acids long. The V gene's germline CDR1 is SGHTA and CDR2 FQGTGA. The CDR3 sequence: CASSWGGSGANVLTF. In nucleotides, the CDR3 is TGTGCCAGCAGCTGGGGTGGCTCCGGGGCCAACGTCCTGACTTTC.

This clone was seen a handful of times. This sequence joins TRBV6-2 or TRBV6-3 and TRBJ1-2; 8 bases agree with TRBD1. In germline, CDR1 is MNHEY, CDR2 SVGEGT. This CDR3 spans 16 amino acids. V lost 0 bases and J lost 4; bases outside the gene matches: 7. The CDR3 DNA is TGTGCCAGCAGTTACTCCCAGGGGGCGCTTCGCTATGGCTACACCTTC. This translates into CASSYSQGALRYGYTF.

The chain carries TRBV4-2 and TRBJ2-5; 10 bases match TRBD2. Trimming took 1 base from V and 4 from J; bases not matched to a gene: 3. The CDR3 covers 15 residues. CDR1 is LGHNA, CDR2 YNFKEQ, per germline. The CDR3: CASSQAGTSVETQYF. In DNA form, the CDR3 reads TGTGCCAGCAGCCAAGCCGGGACTAGCGTAGAGACCCAGTACTTC.

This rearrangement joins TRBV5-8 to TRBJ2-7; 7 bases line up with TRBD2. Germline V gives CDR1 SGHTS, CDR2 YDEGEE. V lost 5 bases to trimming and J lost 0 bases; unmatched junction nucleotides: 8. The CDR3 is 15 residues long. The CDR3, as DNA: TGTGCCAGCAGTTTAAGCGGGGTCAGCTCCTACGAGCAGTACTTC. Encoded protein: CASSLSGVSSYEQYF.

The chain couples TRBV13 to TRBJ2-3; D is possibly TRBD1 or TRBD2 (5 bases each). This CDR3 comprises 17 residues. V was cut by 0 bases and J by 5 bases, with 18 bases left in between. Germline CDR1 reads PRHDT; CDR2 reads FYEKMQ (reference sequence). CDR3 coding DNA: TGTGCCAGCAGCTTAGGGGGGGATGAGCTGGGAAGAGATACGCAGTATTTT. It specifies CASSLGGDELGRDTQYF.

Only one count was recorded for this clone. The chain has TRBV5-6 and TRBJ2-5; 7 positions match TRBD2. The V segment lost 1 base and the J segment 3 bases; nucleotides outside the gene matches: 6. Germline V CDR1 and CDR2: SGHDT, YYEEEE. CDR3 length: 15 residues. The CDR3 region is CASSLRGRGKETQYF. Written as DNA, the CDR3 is TGTGCCAGCAGCTTGCGCGGGAGAGGGAAAGAGACCCAGTACTTC.

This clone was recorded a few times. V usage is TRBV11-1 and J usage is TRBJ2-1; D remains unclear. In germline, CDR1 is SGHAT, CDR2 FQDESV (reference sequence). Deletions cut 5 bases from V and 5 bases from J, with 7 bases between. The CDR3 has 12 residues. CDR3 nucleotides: TGTGCCAGCAGCCTCTTGGACAATGAGCAGTTCTTC. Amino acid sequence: CASSLLDNEQFF.

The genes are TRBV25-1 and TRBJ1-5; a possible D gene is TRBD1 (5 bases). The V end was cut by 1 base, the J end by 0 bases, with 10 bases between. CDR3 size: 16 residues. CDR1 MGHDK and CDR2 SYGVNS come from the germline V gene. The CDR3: CASSELGDDSNQPQHF. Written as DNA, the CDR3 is TGTGCCAGCAGTGAATTAGGGGATGATAGCAATCAGCCCCAGCATTTT.

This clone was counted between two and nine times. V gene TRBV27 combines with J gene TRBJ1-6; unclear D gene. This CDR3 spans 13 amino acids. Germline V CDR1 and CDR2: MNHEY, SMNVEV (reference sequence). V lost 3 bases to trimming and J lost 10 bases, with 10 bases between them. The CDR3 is CASSFRFGSPLHF. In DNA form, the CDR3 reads TGTGCCAGCAGTTTTAGGTTCGGATCACCCCTCCACTTT.

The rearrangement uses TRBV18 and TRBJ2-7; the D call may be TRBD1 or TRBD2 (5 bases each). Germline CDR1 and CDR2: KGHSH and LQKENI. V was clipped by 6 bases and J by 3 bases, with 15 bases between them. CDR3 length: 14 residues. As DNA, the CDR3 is TGTGCCAGCTCCGGGACGGCGGTAGACTACGAGCAGTACTTC. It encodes CASSGTAVDYEQYF.

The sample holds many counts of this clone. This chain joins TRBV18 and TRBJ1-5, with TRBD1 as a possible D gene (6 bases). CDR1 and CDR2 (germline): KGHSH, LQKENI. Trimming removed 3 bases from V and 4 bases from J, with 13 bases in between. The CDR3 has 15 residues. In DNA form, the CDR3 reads TGTGCCAGCTCACCGGCGGGGGCGGGGAATCAGCCCCAGCATTTT. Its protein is CASSPAGAGNQPQHF. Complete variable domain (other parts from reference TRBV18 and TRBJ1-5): NAGVMQNPRHLVRRRGQEARLRCSPMKGHSHVYWYRQLPEEGLKFMVYLQKENIIDESGMPKERFSAEFPKEGPSILRIQQVVRGDSAAYFCASSPAGAGNQPQHFGDGTRLSIL.

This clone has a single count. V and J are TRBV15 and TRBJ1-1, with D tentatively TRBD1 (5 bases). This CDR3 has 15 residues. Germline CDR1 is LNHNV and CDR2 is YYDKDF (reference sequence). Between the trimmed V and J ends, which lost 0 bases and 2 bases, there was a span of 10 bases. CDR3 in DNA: TGTGCCACCAGCAGAGAGCGACAGACCAACACTGAAGCTTTCTTT. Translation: CATSRERQTNTEAFF.

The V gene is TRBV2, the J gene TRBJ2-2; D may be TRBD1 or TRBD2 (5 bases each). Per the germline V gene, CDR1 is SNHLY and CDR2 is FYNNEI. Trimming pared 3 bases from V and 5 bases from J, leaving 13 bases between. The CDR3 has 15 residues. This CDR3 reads CASSDLSGRTGELFF. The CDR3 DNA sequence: TGTGCCAGCAGTGATTTATCAGGGAGAACCGGGGAGCTGTTTTTT. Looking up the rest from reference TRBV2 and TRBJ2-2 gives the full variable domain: EPEVTQTPSHQVTQMGQEVILRCVPISNHLYFYWYRQILGQKVEFLVSFYNNEISEKSEIFDDQFSVERPDGSNFTLKIRSTKLEDSAMYFCASSDLSGRTGELFFGEGSRLTVL.

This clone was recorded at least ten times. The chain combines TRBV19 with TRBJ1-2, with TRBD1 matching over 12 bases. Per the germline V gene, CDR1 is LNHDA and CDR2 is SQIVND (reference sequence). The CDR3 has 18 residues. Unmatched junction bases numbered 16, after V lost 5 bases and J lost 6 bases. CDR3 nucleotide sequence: TGTGCCAGTAGTGTAACCGGGACAGGGGGCACTGTTGGCGATGGCTACACCTTC. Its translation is CASSVTGTGGTVGDGYTF.

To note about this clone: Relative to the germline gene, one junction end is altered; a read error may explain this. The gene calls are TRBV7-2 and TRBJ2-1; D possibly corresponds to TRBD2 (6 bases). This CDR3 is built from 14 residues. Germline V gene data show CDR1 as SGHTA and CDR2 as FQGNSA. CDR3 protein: CASNLALGGNEQFF. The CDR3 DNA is TGTGCCAGCAACTTAGCCCTGGGGGGCAATGAGCAGTTCTTC.

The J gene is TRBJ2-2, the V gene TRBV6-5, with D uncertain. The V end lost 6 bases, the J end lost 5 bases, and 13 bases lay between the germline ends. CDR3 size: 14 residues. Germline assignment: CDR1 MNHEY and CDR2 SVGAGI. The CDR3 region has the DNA TGTGCCAGCAGGGACGTCTCGGTGACCGGGGAGCTGTTTTTT. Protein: CASRDVSVTGELFF.

This chain's CDR3 is CASSLRQGLAGGNEQFF. The CDR3 coding sequence is TGTGCCAGCAGCTTACGTCAGGGACTAGCGGGGGGGAATGAGCAGTTCTTC. The chain is built from TRBV11-2 and TRBJ2-1, with 16 bases lining up with TRBD2. The CDR3 spans 17 residues. The V segment lost 2 bases and the J segment 7 bases; nucleotides outside the gene matches: 5. Germline loops: CDR1 SGHAT, CDR2 FQNNGV.

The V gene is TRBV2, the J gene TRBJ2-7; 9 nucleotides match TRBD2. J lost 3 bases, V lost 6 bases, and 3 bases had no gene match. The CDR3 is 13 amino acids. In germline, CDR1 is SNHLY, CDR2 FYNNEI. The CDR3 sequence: CASRAGGLYEQYF. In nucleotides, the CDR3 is TGTGCCAGCAGAGCGGGGGGACTCTACGAGCAGTACTTC.

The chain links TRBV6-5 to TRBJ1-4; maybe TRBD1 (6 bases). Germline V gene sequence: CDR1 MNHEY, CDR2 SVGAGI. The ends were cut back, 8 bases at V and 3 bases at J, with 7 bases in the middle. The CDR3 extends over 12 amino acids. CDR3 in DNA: TGTGCCAGCGGGGGCGCTAATGAAAAACTGTTTTTT. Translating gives CASGGANEKLFF.

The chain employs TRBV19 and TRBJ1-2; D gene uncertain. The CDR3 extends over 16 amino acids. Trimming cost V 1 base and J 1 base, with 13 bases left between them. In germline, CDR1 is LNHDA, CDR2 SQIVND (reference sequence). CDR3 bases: TGTGCCAGTAGTATAGGGCGGCAGCTAGTTAACTATGGCTACACCTTC. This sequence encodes CASSIGRQLVNYGYTF.

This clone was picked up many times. The CDR3 DNA sequence: TGTGCCACTTCCTCGACAGGCCTTAACTACGAGCAGTACTTC. Translated: CATSSTGLNYEQYF. This chain joins TRBV2 and TRBJ2-7; weak D call: TRBD1 (6 bases). Trimming pared 10 bases from V and 3 bases from J, leaving 19 bases between. Germline assignment: CDR1 SNHLY and CDR2 FYNNEI. CDR3 length equals 14 residues.

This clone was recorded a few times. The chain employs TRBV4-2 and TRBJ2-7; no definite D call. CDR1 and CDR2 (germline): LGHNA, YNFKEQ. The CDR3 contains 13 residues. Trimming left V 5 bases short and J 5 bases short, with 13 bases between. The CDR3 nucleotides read TGTGCCAGCAGCTCCCGATCTGGCGACGAGCAGTACTTC. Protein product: CASSSRSGDEQYF.